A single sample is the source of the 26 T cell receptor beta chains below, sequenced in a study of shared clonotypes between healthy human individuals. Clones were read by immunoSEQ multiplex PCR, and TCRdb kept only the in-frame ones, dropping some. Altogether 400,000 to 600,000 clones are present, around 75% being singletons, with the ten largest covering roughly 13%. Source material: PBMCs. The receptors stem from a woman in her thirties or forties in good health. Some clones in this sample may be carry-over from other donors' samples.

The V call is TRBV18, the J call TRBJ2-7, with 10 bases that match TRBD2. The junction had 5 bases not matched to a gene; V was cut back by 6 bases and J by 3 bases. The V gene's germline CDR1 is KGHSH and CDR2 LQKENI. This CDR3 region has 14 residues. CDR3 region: CASSVGTSDYEQYF. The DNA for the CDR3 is TGTGCCAGCTCGGTAGGGACTAGCGACTACGAGCAGTACTTC.

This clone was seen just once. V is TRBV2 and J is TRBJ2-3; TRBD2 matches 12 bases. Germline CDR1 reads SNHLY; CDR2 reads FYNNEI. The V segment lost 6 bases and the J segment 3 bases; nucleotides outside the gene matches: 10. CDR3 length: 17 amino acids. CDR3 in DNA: TGTGCCAGCAGACGAGGAACTAGCGGGAGGAATACAGATACGCAGTATTTT. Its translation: CASRRGTSGRNTDTQYF.

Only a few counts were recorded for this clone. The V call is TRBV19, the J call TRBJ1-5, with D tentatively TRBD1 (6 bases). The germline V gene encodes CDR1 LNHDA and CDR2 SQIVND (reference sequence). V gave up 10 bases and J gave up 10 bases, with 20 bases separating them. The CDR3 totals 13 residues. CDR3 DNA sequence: TGTGCCACCTCCTGGACAGTGAAGGAACCCCAGCATTTT. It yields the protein CATSWTVKEPQHF.

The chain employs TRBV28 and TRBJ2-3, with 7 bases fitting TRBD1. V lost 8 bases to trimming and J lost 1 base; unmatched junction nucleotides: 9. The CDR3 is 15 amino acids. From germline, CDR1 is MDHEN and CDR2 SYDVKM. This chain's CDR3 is CASHPPGQRTDTQYF. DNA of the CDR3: TGTGCCAGCCACCCCCCGGGACAGCGCACAGATACGCAGTATTTT. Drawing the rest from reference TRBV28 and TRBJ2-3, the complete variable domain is DVKVTQSSRYLVKRTGEKVFLECVQDMDHENMFWYRQDPGLGLRLIYFSYDVKMKEKGDIPEGYSVSREKKERFSLILESASTNQTSMYLCASHPPGQRTDTQYFGPGTRLTVL.

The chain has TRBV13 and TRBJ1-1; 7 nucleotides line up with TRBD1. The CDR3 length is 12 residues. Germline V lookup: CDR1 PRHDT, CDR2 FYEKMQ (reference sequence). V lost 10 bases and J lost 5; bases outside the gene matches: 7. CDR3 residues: CAIRQGGTEAFF. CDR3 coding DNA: TGTGCCATTCGTCAGGGGGGGACTGAAGCTTTCTTT.

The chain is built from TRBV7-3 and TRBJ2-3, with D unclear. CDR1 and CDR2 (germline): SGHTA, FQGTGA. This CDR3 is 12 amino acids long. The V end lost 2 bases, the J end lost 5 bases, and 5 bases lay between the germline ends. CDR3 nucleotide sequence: TGTGCCAGCAGCTTAGATGGAGATACGCAGTATTTT. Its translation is CASSLDGDTQYF.

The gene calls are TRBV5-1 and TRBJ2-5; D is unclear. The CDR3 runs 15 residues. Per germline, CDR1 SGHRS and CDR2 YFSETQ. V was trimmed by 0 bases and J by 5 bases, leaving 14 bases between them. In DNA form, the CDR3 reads TGCGCCAGCAGCTTGGCCCCCGTTTTTCGGGAGACCCAGTACTTC. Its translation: CASSLAPVFRETQYF.

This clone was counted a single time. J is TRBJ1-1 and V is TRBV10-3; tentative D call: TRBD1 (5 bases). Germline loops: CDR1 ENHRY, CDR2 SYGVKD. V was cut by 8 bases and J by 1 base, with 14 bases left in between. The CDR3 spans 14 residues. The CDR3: CAIALMGENTEAFF. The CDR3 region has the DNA TGTGCCATCGCTCTCATGGGGGAGAACACTGAAGCTTTCTTT.

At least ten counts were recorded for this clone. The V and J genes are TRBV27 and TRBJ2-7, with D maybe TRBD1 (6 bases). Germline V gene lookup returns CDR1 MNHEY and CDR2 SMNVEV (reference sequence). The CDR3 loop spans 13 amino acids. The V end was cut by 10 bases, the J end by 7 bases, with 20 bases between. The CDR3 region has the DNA TGTGCCATCTCGGGACACGGTGCCCGAGAGCAGTACTTC. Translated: CAISGHGAREQYF.

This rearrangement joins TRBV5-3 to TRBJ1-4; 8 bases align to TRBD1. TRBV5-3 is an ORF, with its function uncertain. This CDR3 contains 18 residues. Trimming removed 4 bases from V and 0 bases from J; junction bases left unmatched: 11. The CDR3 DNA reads TGTGCCAGAAGCCCCATGGACAGGGTCAATGCAACTAATGAAAAACTGTTTTTT. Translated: CARSPMDRVNATNEKLFF.

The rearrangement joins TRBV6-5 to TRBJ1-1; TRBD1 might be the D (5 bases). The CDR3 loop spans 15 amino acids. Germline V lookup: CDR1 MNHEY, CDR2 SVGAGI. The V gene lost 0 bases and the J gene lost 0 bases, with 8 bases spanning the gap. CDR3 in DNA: TGTGCCAGCAGTTACTCGGGAGGGGTGAACACTGAAGCTTTCTTT. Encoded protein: CASSYSGGVNTEAFF.

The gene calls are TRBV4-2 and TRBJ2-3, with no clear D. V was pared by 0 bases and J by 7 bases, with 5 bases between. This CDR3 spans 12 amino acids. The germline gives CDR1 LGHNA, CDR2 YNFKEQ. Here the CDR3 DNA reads TGTGCCAGCAGCCAAGATAGGTATACGCAGTATTTT. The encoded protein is CASSQDRYTQYF.

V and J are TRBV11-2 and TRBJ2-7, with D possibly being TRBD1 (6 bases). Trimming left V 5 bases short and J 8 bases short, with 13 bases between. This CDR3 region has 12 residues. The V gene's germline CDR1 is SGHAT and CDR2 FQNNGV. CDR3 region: CASSQGQNKQYF. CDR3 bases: TGTGCCAGCAGCCAGGGGCAAAACAAGCAGTACTTC. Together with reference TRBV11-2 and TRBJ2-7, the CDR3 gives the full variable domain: EAGVAQSPRYKIIEKRQSVAFWCNPISGHATLYWYQQILGQGPKLLIQFQNNGVVDDSQLPKDRFSAERLKGVDSTLKIQPAKLEDSAVYLCASSQGQNKQYFGPGTRLTVT.

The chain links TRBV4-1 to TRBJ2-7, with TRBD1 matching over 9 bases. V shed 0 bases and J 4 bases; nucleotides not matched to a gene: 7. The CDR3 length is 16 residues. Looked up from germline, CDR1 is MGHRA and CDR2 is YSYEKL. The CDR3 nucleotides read TGCGCCAGCAGCCAAGATTCAGGGACAGGGAGGTACGAGCAGTACTTC. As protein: CASSQDSGTGRYEQYF.

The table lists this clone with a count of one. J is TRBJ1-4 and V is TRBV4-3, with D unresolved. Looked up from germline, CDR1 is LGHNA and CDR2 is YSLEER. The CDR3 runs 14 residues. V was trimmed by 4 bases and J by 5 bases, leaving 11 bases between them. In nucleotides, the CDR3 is TGCGCCAGCAGCCCGGAGGTGGGGAATGAAAAACTGTTTTTT. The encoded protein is CASSPEVGNEKLFF.

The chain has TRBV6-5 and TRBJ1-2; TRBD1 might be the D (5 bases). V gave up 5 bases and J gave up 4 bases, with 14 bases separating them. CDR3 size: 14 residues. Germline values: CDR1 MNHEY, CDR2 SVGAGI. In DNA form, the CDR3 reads TGTGCCAGCAGTAACCCGGGACGATCCTATGGCTACACCTTC. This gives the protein CASSNPGRSYGYTF.

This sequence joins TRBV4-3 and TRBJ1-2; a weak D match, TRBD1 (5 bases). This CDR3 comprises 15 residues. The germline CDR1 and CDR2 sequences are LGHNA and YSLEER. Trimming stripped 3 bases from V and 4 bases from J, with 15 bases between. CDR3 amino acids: CASSQNQGYGYGYTF. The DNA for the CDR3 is TGCGCCAGCAGCCAGAACCAGGGCTATGGCTATGGCTACACCTTC.

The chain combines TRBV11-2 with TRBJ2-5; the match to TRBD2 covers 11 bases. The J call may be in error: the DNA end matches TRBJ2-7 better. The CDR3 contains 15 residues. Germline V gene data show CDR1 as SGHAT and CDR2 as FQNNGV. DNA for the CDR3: TGTGCCAGCAGCTTAGCCCGGACTAGCGGGTACGAGCAGTACTTC. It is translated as CASSLARTSGYEQYF.

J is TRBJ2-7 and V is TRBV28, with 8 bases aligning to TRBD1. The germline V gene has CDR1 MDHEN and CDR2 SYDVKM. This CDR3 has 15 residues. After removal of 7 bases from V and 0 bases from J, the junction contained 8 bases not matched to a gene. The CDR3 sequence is CASKLGQGASYEQYF. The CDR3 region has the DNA TGTGCCAGCAAACTAGGACAGGGCGCCTCCTACGAGCAGTACTTC.

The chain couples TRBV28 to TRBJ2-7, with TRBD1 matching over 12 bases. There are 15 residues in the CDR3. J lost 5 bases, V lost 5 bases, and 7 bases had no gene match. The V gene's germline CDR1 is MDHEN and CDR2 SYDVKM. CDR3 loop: CASSRPGQGAHEQYF. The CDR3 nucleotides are TGTGCCAGCAGTCGGCCGGGACAGGGGGCCCACGAGCAGTACTTC. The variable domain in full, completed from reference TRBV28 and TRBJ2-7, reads DVKVTQSSRYLVKRTGEKVFLECVQDMDHENMFWYRQDPGLGLRLIYFSYDVKMKEKGDIPEGYSVSREKKERFSLILESASTNQTSMYLCASSRPGQGAHEQYFGPGTRLTVT.

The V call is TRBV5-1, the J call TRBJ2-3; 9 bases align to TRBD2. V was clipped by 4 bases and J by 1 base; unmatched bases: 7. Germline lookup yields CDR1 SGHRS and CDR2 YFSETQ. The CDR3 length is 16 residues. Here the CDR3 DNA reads TGCGCCAGCAGCCCCCGGATAGCGGGAGGCACAGATACGCAGTATTTT. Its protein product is CASSPRIAGGTDTQYF.

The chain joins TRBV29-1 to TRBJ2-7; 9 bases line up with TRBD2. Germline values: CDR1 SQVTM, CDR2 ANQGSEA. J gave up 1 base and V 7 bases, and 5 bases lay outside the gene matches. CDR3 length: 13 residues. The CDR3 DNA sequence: TGCAGCGGTAGAGCGGGGGGATCCTACGAGCAGTACTTC. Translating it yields CSGRAGGSYEQYF.

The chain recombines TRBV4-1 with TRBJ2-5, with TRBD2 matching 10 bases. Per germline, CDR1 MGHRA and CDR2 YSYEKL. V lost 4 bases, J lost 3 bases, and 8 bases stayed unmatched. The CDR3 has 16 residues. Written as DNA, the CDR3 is TGCGCCAGCAGCCTCGGGACTAGCGAGAGGGAAGAGACCCAGTACTTC. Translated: CASSLGTSEREETQYF.

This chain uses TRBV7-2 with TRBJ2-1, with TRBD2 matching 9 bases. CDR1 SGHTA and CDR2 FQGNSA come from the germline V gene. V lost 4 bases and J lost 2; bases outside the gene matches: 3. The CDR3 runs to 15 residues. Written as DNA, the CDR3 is TGTGCCAGCAGCTCTAGCGGGAACGCCTACAATGAGCAGTTCTTC. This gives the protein CASSSSGNAYNEQFF.

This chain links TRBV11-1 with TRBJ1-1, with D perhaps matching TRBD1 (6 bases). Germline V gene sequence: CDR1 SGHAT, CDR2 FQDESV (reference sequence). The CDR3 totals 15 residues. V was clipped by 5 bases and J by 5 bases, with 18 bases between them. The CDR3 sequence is CASSLSTRGWTEAFF. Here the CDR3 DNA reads TGTGCCAGCAGCCTGTCGACCAGGGGTTGGACTGAAGCTTTCTTT.

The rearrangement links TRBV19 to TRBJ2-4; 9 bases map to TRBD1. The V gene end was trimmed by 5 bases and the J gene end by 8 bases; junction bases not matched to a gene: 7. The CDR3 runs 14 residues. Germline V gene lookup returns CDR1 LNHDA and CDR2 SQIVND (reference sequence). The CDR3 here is CASSRDRALHIQYF. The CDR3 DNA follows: TGTGCCAGTAGTCGGGACAGGGCCCTCCACATTCAGTACTTC.